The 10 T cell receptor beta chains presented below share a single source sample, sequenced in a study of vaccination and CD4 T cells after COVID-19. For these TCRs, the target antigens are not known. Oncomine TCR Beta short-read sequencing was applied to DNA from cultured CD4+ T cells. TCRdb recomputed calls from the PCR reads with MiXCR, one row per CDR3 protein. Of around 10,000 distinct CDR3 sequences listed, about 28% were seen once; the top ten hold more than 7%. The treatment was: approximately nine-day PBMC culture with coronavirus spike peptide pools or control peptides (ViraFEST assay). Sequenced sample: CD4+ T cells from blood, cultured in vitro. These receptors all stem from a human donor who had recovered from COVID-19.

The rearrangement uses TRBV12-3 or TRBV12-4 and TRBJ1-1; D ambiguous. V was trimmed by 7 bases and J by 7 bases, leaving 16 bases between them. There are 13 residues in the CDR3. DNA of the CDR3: TGTGCCAGCACCCCGAACCGACGGTTTGAAGCTTTCTTT. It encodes CASTPNRRFEAFF.

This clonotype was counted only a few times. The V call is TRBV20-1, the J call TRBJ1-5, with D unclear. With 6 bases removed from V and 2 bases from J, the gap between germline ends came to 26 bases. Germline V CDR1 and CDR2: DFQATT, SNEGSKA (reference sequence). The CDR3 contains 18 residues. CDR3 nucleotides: TGCAGTGCCAGTAAGACGGCAGCTGGAATTCATGGCAATCAGCCCCAGCATTTT. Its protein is CSASKTAAGIHGNQPQHF.

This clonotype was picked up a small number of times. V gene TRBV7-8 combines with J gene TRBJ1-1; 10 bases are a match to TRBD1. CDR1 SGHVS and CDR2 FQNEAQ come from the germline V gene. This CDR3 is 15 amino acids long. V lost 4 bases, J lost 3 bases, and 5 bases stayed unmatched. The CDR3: CASSWGQGQYTEAFF. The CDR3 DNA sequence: TGTGCCAGCAGCTGGGGACAGGGGCAATACACTGAAGCTTTCTTT.

The CDR3 sequence is CASSRTGGYNEQFF. The CDR3 nucleotides read TGTGCCAGCAGCCGGACAGGGGGGTACAATGAGCAGTTCTTC. The chain combines TRBV7-2 with TRBJ2-1, with 10 bases lining up with TRBD1. The CDR3 sequence is 14 residues long. V was pared by 5 bases and J by 4 bases, with 2 bases of the junction left unmatched. CDR1 and CDR2 from the germline V gene are SGHTA and FQGNSA.

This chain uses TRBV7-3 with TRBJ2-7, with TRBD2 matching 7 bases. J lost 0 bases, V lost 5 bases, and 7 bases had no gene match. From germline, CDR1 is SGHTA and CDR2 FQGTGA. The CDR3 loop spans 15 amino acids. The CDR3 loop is CASSHVRESSYEQYF. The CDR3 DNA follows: TGTGCCAGCAGCCATGTGCGGGAGAGCTCCTACGAGCAGTACTTC. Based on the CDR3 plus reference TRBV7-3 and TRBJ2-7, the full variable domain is GAGVSQTPSNKVTEKGKYVELRCDPISGHTALYWYRQSLGQGPEFLIYFQGTGAADDSGLPNDRFFAVRPEGSVSTLKIQRTERGDSAVYLCASSHVRESSYEQYFGPGTRLTVT.

CDR3 sequence reads: CASSLAGGARPNSPLHF. The CDR3 DNA follows: TGTGCCAGCAGCTTGGCCGGGGGGGCCCGACCTAATTCACCCCTCCACTTT. The V and J genes are TRBV5-5 and TRBJ1-6, with D maybe TRBD1 (6 bases). The CDR3 contains 17 residues. Deletions cut 0 bases from V and 6 bases from J, with 16 bases between. Germline values: CDR1 SGHKS, CDR2 YYEKEE (reference sequence).

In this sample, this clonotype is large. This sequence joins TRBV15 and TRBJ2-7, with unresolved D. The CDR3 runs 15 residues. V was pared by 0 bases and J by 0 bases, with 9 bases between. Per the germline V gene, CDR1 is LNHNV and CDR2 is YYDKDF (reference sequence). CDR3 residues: CATSRDLGTSYEQYF. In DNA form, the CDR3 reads TGTGCCACCAGCAGAGATCTCGGTACCTCCTACGAGCAGTACTTC.

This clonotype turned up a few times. CDR3 DNA sequence: TGTGCCAGCAGTTCCGGGACAGGGGGCTTAAATGAGCAGTTCTTC. The encoded protein is CASSSGTGGLNEQFF. The genes are TRBV6-2 or TRBV6-3 and TRBJ2-1; 12 nucleotides agree with TRBD1. This CDR3 has 15 residues. V lost 4 bases, J lost 7 bases, and 5 bases stayed unmatched. Germline V gives CDR1 MNHEY, CDR2 SVGEGT.

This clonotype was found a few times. The CDR3 is CASRTGSQPQHF. The CDR3 DNA follows: TGTGCCAGCAGGACAGGGTCGCAGCCCCAGCATTTT. This rearrangement joins TRBV28 to TRBJ1-5; the match to TRBD1 covers 7 bases. This CDR3 comprises 12 residues. Germline loops: CDR1 MDHEN, CDR2 SYDVKM. The trim removed 6 bases at V and 7 bases at J, leaving 3 bases unmatched.

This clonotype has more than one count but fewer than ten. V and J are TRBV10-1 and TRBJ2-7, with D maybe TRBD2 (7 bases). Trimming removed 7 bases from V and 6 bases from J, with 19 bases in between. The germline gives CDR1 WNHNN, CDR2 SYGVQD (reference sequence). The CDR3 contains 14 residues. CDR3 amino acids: CASTEGGRPLEQYF. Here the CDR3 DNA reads TGCGCCAGCACCGAGGGGGGGAGGCCTCTCGAGCAGTACTTC.